This is a list of T cell receptor beta chains from one sample in a study of T cells after somatic rescue of genetic block. TCRdb's copy holds only in-frame clones and misses some; the assay was immunoSEQ multiplex PCR. Of some 90,000 clones in the sample, around 90% were seen once. The sample was peripheral blood mononuclear cells (PBMCs). All receptors derive from a woman aged 18-30 years. CDR3s include the opening cysteine and the closing phenylalanine or tryptophan. A D gene is named only where the DNA matches it firmly. Only some rows state a clone size, as once, few, many or a class for expanded clones.

d_call j_call clone_size v_call cdr3_nt cdr3_aa
. TRBJ1-1 . TRBV7-2 TGTGCCAGCAGCTTAGGCCCCCCGACAGGTAGAGGCGGTCAGGCCGAAGCTTTCTTT CASSLGPPTGRGGQAEAFF
. TRBJ2-1 once TRBV7-2 TGTGCCAGCAGCTTCGAGCGGCGGGTAGAGCAGTTCTTC CASSFERRVEQFF
. TRBJ2-1 . TRBV9 TGTGCCAGCAGCGTAAGAGGCTGGGTAGACAATGAGCAGTTCTTC CASSVRGWVDNEQFF
TRBD2 TRBJ2-3 . TRBV10-3 TGTGCCATCAGTGAGTCTGGACTAGCGGGAGATCTTTTCACAGATACGCAGTATTTT CAISESGLAGDLFTDTQYF
. TRBJ1-1 . TRBV5-4 TGTGCCAGCAGCTTCGAAATAGGCACTGAAGCTTTCTTT CASSFEIGTEAFF
. TRBJ2-7 . TRBV28 TGTGCCAGCAGTGACCGGGACGGCACCTACGAGCAGTACTTC CASSDRDGTYEQYF
. TRBJ1-1 . TRBV4-1 TGCGCCAGCAGCCAAAGGGGGGAAGGGTCACAGAACACTGAAGCTTTCTTT CASSQRGEGSQNTEAFF
. TRBJ1-2 . TRBV11-2 TGTGCCAGCAGCCCGTCGTGGGACAATAACTATGGCTACACCTTC CASSPSWDNNYGYTF
TRBD1 TRBJ2-7 . TRBV10-3 TGTGCCATCAGTTCGGGACAGGGGGTCTACGAGCAGTACTTC CAISSGQGVYEQYF
. TRBJ2-7 . TRBV27 TGTGCCAGCAGTCCCGGGGGCTATACCTACGAGCAGTACTTC CASSPGGYTYEQYF
. TRBJ2-1 . TRBV7-2 TGTGCCAGCAGCCCACGCGGGACTTCCTACAATGAGCAGTTCTTC CASSPRGTSYNEQFF
TRBD2 TRBJ2-1 . TRBV7-6 TGTGCCAGCAGCCCACGGACTAGCGGGCTTTTCTACAATGAGCAGTTCTTC CASSPRTSGLFYNEQFF
. TRBJ2-1 . TRBV2 TGTGCCAGCAGTCCCCAGGGCAGCGGTAATGAGCAGTTCTTC CASSPQGSGNEQFF
TRBD2 TRBJ2-7 . TRBV27 TGTGCCAGCAGACCCCAACTAGCGGGAGTGAGGGAGCAGTACTTC CASRPQLAGVREQYF
. TRBJ1-1 few TRBV27 TGTGCCAGCCGGGGGGGGGTGAACACTGAAGCTTTCTTT CASRGGVNTEAFF
TRBD1 TRBJ1-2 . TRBV30 TGTGCCTGGTCGGACAGGTTCGATGGCTACACCTTC CAWSDRFDGYTF
. TRBJ2-7 . TRBV6-6 TGTGCCATCGGCGGTTGGGGCGAGCAGTACTTC CAIGGWGEQYF
TRBD1 TRBJ2-1 . TRBV4-1 TGCGCCAGCAGCCAAATCCCCGGGACAGGGGACGATGAGCAGTTCTTC CASSQIPGTGDDEQFF
. TRBJ1-1 . TRBV11-2 TGTGCCAGCAGCTTAAGACGGGGGGACGCTGAAGCTTTCTTT CASSLRRGDAEAFF
. TRBJ2-5 . TRBV18 TGTGCCAGCTCACGGGACGGAGGGGGAGAGACCCAGTACTTC CASSRDGGGETQYF
. TRBJ1-5 once TRBV4-1 TGCGCCAGCAGCCAACTCCGCCTTGGGCCCCAGCATTTT CASSQLRLGPQHF
. TRBJ1-2 . TRBV10-2 TGCGCCAGCAGTGAGGCAGGACGTGGCTATGGCTACACCTTC CASSEAGRGYGYTF
TRBD2 TRBJ2-1 . TRBV2 TGTGCCAGCGGGGGACTAGCGGCCTACAATGAGCAGTTCTTC CASGGLAAYNEQFF
TRBD1 TRBJ2-3 . TRBV18 TGTGCCAGCTCACCAAACACAGGGGGCGAGATCCCCTCAGATACGCAGTATTTT CASSPNTGGEIPSDTQYF
TRBD2 TRBJ2-5 . TRBV6-5 TGTGCCAGCAGTCCCCCGGGAGGGGTTGGGGAGACCCAGTACTTC CASSPPGGVGETQYF
. TRBJ1-5 . TRBV28 TGTGCCAGCAGTTTATGGGCAATGACAAATCAGCCCCAGCATTTT CASSLWAMTNQPQHF
. TRBJ2-3 once TRBV5-1 TGCGCCAGCAGCTCGGGGACAGATACGCAGTATTTT CASSSGTDTQYF
TRBD1 TRBJ1-1 . TRBV29-1 TGCAGCGTCATCGAGGGGGCTTGGACTGAAGCTTTCTTT CSVIEGAWTEAFF
. TRBJ1-1 . TRBV18 TGTGCCAGCTCACCGGGGAGTCGTGAAGCTTTCTTT CASSPGSREAFF
TRBD2 TRBJ2-3 . TRBV12-5 TGTGCTAGTGGTTTGGTGATCGGGGAGGGTCCAGATACGCAGTATTTT CASGLVIGEGPDTQYF
. TRBJ1-5 . TRBV28 TGTGCCAGCAGTTTCCGTAATCAGCCCCAGCATTTT CASSFRNQPQHF
. TRBJ2-7 . TRBV10-2 TGCGCCAGCAGTGAGTCGACAGACTCCTACTCCTACGAGCAGTACTTC CASSESTDSYSYEQYF
. TRBJ1-5 . TRBV7-2 TGTGCCAGCACCGCGACGGGTAGCAATCAGCCCCAGCATTTT CASTATGSNQPQHF
. TRBJ2-7 . TRBV5-4 TGTGCCAGCAGCTCCCAGACATTCAGCTCCTACGAGCAGTACTTC CASSSQTFSSYEQYF
. TRBJ2-3 . TRBV5-1 TGCGCCAGCAGCCCCCTGTCACGGGAGTTTGGAGATACGCAGTATTTT CASSPLSREFGDTQYF
. TRBJ1-2 . TRBV27 TGTGCCAGCAGCGGAACCTACTATGGCTACACCTTC CASSGTYYGYTF
. TRBJ1-2 . TRBV9 TGTGCCAGCAGCCCCCGGGACGCCAACTATGGCTACACCTTC CASSPRDANYGYTF
. TRBJ2-1 . TRBV5-1 TGCGCCAGCAGCTTGGATGTCCAAGCACCGATCTACAATGAGCAGTTCTTC CASSLDVQAPIYNEQFF
. TRBJ1-3 . TRBV28 TGTGCCAGCAGTTTATACCTGGACACCATATATTTT CASSLYLDTIYF
. TRBJ1-5 . TRBV10-3 TGTGCCATCAGTAACCTCGACAGAAGCAATCAGCCCCAGCATTTT CAISNLDRSNQPQHF
TRBD1 TRBJ1-5 . TRBV30 TGTGCCTGGAGTATGACAGGGGGCAATCAGCCCCAGCATTTT CAWSMTGGNQPQHF
. TRBJ2-2 . TRBV18 TGTGCCAGCTCACCTACAGCAAACACCGGGGAGCTGTTTTTT CASSPTANTGELFF
. TRBJ1-2 few TRBV18 TGTGCCAGCTCCCGCGAGGCAAACTATGGCTACACCTTC CASSREANYGYTF
TRBD1 TRBJ2-1 . TRBV18 TGTGCCAGCTCACCACTCCAGGGGGAACACAATGAGCAGTTCTTC CASSPLQGEHNEQFF
. TRBJ1-4 few TRBV28 TGTGCCAGCAGTGCGGGGACTAATGAAAAACTGTTTTTT CASSAGTNEKLFF
. TRBJ2-7 . TRBV4-1 TGCGCCAGCAGCCAGTGGACCGAGGGCGAGCAGTACTTC CASSQWTEGEQYF
. TRBJ2-5 . TRBV19 TGTGCCAGTAGTATAGTGTCCCAGCTCCAAGAGACCCAGTACTTC CASSIVSQLQETQYF